This passage covers 14 T cell receptor beta chains from one sample sequenced in a study of neoadjuvant nivolumab and ipilimumab in lung cancer. Using immunoSEQ multiplex PCR, the repertoire was profiled, and TCRdb retains in-frame clones only, with some absent. This sample has tens of thousands of clones, with roughly 89% found just once. The sequenced sample was blood, obtained before neoadjuvant nivolumab, alone or with ipilimumab. All receptors derive from an adult with non-small cell lung cancer. Some clones in this sample may be carry-over from other donors' samples.

V usage is TRBV2 and J usage is TRBJ1-1; TRBD1 is a possible D gene (5 bases). CDR1 is SNHLY, CDR2 FYNNEI, per germline. V was pared by 3 bases and J by 4 bases, with 12 bases between. The CDR3 has 14 residues. The CDR3 here is CASSEARASTEAFF. The CDR3 region has the DNA TGTGCCAGCAGTGAGGCCAGGGCCAGCACTGAAGCTTTCTTT.

This clone has only one observation. The V and J genes are TRBV14 and TRBJ2-3; D is perhaps TRBD1 (5 bases). Per germline, CDR1 SGHDN and CDR2 FVKESK. Trimming shortened V by 2 bases and J by 3 bases, and 12 bases separated the two germline ends. The CDR3 is 15 residues long. The CDR3 coding sequence is TGTGCCAGCAGCCAATGGGGCGTAGGGACAGATACGCAGTATTTT. It yields the protein CASSQWGVGTDTQYF.

The V call is TRBV30, the J call TRBJ2-1; TRBD2 agrees at 8 bases. This CDR3 spans 15 amino acids. V trimming: 4 bases; J trimming: 8 bases; junction bases outside the gene matches: 13. CDR1 and CDR2 (germline): GTSNPN, SVGIG (reference sequence). This CDR3 reads CAWISKVAGKDEQFF. The CDR3 coding sequence is TGTGCCTGGATATCCAAAGTAGCGGGAAAGGATGAGCAGTTCTTC.

This clone came up a few times. The rearrangement uses TRBV2 and TRBJ1-1; 8 bases are shared with TRBD1. V gave up 0 bases and J gave up 9 bases; unmatched junction bases: 6. This CDR3 has 14 residues. Germline lookup yields CDR1 SNHLY and CDR2 FYNNEI. In DNA form, the CDR3 reads TGTGCCAGCAGTGAAGCGCTTGTCAGGGGGCAAGCTTTCTTT. It translates to CASSEALVRGQAFF.

The V and J genes are TRBV7-7 and TRBJ2-7, with D maybe TRBD2 (6 bases). CDR1 and CDR2 (germline): SSHAT, FNYEAQ (reference sequence). This CDR3 region has 12 residues. The CDR3 bases are TGTGCGGTGGCGGGAAGTTGGTACGAGCAGTACTTC. It specifies CAVAGSWYEQYF.

V usage is TRBV7-3 and J usage is TRBJ2-1, with 11 bases fitting TRBD2. The CDR3 has 15 residues. Germline CDR1 SGHTA, CDR2 FQGTGA. V dropped 2 bases and J dropped 6; count of bases not matched to a gene: 3. CDR3 amino acids: CASSLSSGRFNEQFF. In DNA form, the CDR3 reads TGTGCCAGCAGCTTATCTAGCGGGAGGTTCAATGAGCAGTTCTTC.

CDR3 region: CASSQALAGGEQYF. The CDR3 region has the DNA TGCGCCAGCAGCCAAGCCCTAGCGGGAGGCGAGCAGTACTTC. The rearrangement uses TRBV4-3 and TRBJ2-7, with 11 bases fitting TRBD2. Trimming at V came to 1 base and at J to 6 bases, leaving 2 bases not matched to a gene. This CDR3 is 14 amino acids long. The germline gives CDR1 LGHNA, CDR2 YSLEER.

V and J are TRBV7-6 and TRBJ2-1; D tentatively fits TRBD1 or TRBD2 (5 bases each). CDR3 length equals 14 residues. The V and J ends lost 10 bases and 10 bases respectively, with 23 bases between them. CDR1 and CDR2 (germline): SGHVS, FNYEAQ. The CDR3: CATSRGSGIQEQFF. The CDR3 DNA sequence: TGTGCCACCTCTCGGGGCAGCGGTATTCAAGAGCAGTTCTTC. Together with reference TRBV7-6 and TRBJ2-1, the CDR3 gives the full variable domain: GAGVSQSPRYKVTKRGQDVALRCDPISGHVSLYWYRQALGQGPEFLTYFNYEAQQDKSGLPNDRFSAERPEGSISTLTIQRTEQRDSAMYRCATSRGSGIQEQFFGPGTRLTVL.

The chain employs TRBV4-1 and TRBJ2-1, with 9 nucleotides matching TRBD1. The CDR3 runs to 13 residues. The germline CDR1 and CDR2 sequences are MGHRA and YSYEKL. J gave up 7 bases and V 7 bases, and 5 bases lay outside the gene matches. CDR3 coding DNA: TGCGCCAGCACCGGGACAGGGAGGAATGAGCAGTTCTTC. Amino acids: CASTGTGRNEQFF.

This chain uses TRBV9 with TRBJ2-5; D is possibly TRBD1 (6 bases). The germline gives CDR1 SGDLS, CDR2 YYNGEE. The CDR3 loop spans 14 amino acids. V dropped 3 bases and J dropped 3 bases, with 12 bases sitting between them. The CDR3 DNA sequence: TGTGCCAGCAGCGAAGGACAGTTAAAAGAGACCCAGTACTTC. Translated: CASSEGQLKETQYF.

This chain uses TRBV29-1 with TRBJ2-1; D may match TRBD1 or TRBD2 (5 bases each). CDR1 and CDR2 (germline): SQVTM, ANQGSEA. The V end was cut by 6 bases, the J end by 10 bases, with 22 bases between. CDR3 size: 14 residues. This CDR3 is CSVPGTVLNGEQFF. CDR3 DNA sequence: TGCAGCGTCCCCGGGACCGTCCTTAATGGAGAGCAGTTCTTC.

The chain joins TRBV5-1 to TRBJ2-5, with D perhaps TRBD1 or TRBD2 (5 bases each). Trimming cost V 4 bases and J 5 bases, with 24 bases left between them. Germline V gives CDR1 SGHRS, CDR2 YFSETQ. This CDR3 has 17 residues. In nucleotides, the CDR3 is TGCGCCAGCAGCCAAACCGGGACGGGCGGTAATGGGGAGACCCAGTACTTC. Protein: CASSQTGTGGNGETQYF.

This chain uses TRBV18 with TRBJ2-3; no clear D. V dropped 2 bases and J dropped 2 bases, with 8 bases sitting between them. Germline values: CDR1 KGHSH, CDR2 LQKENI. This CDR3 has 14 amino acids. The CDR3 is CASSPLDDTDTQYF. The CDR3 bases are TGTGCCAGCTCACCATTGGACGACACAGATACGCAGTATTTT.

The rearrangement links TRBV9 to TRBJ2-7; 11 bases are a match to TRBD1. The CDR3 loop spans 14 amino acids. The germline V gene has CDR1 SGDLS and CDR2 YYNGEE. V lost 4 bases and J lost 5; bases outside the gene matches: 5. The CDR3 bases are TGTGCCAGCAGCCTTGGACAGGGGGCGCACGAGCAGTACTTC. Protein product: CASSLGQGAHEQYF. The whole variable domain, remainder taken from reference TRBV9 and TRBJ2-7, is DSGVTQTPKHLITATGQRVTLRCSPRSGDLSVYWYQQSLDQGLQFLIQYYNGEERAKGNILERFSAQQFPDLHSELNLSSLELGDSALYFCASSLGQGAHEQYFGPGTRLTVT.